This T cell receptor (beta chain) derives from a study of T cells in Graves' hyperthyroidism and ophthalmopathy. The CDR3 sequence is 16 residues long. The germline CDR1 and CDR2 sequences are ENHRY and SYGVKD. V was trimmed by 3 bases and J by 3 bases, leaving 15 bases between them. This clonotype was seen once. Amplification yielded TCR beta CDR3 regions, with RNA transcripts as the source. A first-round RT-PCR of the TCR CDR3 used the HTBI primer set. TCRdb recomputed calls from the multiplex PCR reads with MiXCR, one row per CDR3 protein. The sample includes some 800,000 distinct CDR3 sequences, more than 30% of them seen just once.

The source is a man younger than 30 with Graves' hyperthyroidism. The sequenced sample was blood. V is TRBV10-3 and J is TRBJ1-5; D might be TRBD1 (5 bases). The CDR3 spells CAISERMDTFNQPQHF. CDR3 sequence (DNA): TGTGCCATCAGTGAAAGGATGGACACGTTCAATCAGCCCCAGCATTTT.